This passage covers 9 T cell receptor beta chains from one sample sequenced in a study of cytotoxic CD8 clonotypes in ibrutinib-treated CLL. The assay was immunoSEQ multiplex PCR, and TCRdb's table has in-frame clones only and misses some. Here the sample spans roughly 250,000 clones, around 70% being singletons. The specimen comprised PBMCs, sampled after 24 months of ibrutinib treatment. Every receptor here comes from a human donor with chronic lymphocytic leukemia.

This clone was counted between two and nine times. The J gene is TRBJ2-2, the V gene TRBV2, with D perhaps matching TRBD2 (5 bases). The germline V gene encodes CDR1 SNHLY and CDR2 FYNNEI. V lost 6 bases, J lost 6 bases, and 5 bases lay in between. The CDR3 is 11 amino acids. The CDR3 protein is CASREAGELFF. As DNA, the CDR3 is TGTGCCAGCAGGGAGGCCGGGGAGCTGTTTTTT.

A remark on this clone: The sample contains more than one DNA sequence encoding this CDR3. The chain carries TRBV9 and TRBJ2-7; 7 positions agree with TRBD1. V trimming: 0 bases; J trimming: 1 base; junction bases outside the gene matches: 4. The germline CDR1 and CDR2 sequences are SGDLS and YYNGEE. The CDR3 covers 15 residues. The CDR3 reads CASSVGGTASYEQYF. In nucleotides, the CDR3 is TGTGCCAGCAGCGTAGGGGGGACAGCTTCCTACGAGCAGTACTTC.

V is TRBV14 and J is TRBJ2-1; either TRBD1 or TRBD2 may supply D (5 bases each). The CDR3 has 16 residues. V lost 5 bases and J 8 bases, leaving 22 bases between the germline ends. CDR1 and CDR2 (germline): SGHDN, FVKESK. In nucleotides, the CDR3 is TGTGCCAGCAGCGCGCACCAGGGACGTCCCCAGGATGAGCAGTTCTTC. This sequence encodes CASSAHQGRPQDEQFF.

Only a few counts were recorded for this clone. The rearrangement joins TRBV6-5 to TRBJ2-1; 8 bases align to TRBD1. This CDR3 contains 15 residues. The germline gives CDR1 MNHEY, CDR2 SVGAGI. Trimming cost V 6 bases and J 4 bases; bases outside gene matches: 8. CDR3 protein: CASSDTGQVYNEQFF. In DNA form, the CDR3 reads TGTGCCAGCAGCGATACGGGACAGGTTTACAATGAGCAGTTCTTC.

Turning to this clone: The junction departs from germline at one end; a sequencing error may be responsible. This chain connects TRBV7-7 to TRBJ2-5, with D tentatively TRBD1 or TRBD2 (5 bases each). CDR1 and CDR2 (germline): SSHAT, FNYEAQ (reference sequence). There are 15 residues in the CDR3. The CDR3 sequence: CASSLAWTYQETQYF. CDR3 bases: TGTGCTAGCAGCTTAGCGTGGACATATCAAGAGACCCAGTACTTC.

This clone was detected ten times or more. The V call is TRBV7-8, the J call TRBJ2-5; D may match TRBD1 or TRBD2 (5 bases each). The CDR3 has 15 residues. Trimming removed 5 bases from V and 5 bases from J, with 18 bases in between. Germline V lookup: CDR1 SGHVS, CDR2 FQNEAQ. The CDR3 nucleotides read TGTGCCAGCAGCCCCCCGGGGCCCACCCGGGAGACCCAGTACTTC. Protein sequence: CASSPPGPTRETQYF.

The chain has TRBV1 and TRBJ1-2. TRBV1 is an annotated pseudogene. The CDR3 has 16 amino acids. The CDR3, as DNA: TGCACCAGCAGTACTCAGCGTTTGCGAAAGACCTATGGCTACACCTTC. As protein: CTSSTQRLRKTYGYTF.

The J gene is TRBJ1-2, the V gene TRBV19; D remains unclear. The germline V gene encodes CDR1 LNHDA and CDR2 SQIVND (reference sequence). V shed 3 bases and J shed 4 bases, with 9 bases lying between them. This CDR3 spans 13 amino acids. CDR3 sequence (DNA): TGTGCCAGTAGTATGGATAGCGTCTATGGCTACACCTTC. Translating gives CASSMDSVYGYTF.

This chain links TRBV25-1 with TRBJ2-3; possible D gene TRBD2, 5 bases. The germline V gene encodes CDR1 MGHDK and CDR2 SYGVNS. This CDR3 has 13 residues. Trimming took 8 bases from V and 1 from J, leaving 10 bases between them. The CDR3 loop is CASGPRGTDTQYF. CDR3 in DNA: TGTGCCAGCGGCCCGAGGGGCACAGATACGCAGTATTTT.